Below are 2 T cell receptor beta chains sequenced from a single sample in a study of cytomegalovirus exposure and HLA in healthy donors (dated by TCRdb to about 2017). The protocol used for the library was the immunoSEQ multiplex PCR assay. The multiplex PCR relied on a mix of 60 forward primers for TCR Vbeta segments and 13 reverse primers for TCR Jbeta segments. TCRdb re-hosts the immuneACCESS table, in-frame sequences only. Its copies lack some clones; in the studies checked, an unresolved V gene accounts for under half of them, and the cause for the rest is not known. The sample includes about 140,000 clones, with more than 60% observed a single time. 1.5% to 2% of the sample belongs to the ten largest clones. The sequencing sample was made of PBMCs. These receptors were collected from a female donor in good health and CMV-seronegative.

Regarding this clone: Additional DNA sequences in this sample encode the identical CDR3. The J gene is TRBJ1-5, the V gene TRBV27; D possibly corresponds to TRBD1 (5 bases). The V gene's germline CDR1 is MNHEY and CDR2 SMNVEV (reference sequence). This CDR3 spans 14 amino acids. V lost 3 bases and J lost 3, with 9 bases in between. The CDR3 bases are TGTGCCAGCAGTTTTGGGGCAGACAATCAGCCCCAGCATTTT. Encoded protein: CASSFGADNQPQHF.

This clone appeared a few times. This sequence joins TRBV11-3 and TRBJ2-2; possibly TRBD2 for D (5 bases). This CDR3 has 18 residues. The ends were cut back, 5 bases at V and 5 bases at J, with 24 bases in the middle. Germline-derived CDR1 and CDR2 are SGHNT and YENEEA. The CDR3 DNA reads TGTGCCAGCAGCCCCCGGGGTTGGGAGCGACGGAATACCGGGGAGCTGTTTTTT. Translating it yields CASSPRGWERRNTGELFF.